This T cell receptor beta chain was retrieved from a study of blood T cells in healthy people across ages. J gave up 5 bases and V 5 bases, and 9 bases lay outside the gene matches. Per the germline V gene, CDR1 is SGHVS and CDR2 is FNYEAQ. The CDR3 loop spans 15 amino acids. This clonotype has only one observation. Then a second PCR, running roughly 7 to 11 cycles, was carried out with a sample-barcoded 5' primer and a J-beta primer mix. Each CDR3 protein is one row after TCRdb ran MiXCR on the 5' RACE reads. The sample lists 1 million to 1.2 million distinct CDR3 sequences, roughly two fifths occurring once.

J is TRBJ2-7 and V is TRBV7-6; the match to TRBD1 covers 10 bases. Sequencing was performed on blood. This TCR came from a man between 18 and 35 years old in good health. The CDR3 loop reads CASSKIFGTGDEQYF. The CDR3, as DNA: TGTGCCAGCAGCAAAATCTTCGGGACAGGGGACGAGCAGTACTTC. Full variable domain (rest looked up from reference TRBV7-6 and TRBJ2-7): GAGVSQSPRYKVTKRGQDVALRCDPISGHVSLYWYRQALGQGPEFLTYFNYEAQQDKSGLPNDRFSAERPEGSISTLTIQRTEQRDSAMYRCASSKIFGTGDEQYFGPGTRLTVT.